This section outlines one TCR beta chain sequence together with its context. Its target is unknown. These data are taken from a study of identifying expanded T cells in peripheral blood. CDR3 size: 15 residues. V shed 8 bases and J shed 5 bases, with 18 bases lying between them. Germline CDR1 reads SGHAT; CDR2 reads FQDESV (reference sequence). Some clones are missing from TCRdb's copy, which holds only in-frame ones; the method was immunoSEQ multiplex PCR. The sample has approximately 90,000 clones; about 86% are singletons. Broader study findings: Differentially abundant clones: 0.95 to 1.5 between replicates, about 15 at two to three weeks, less than 20 at four.

Healthy donors had no documented immune events, such as infections, while sampled. This chain connects TRBV11-1 to TRBJ2-2, with no clear D. Sample: blood. This clonotype originated in a person between 18 and 69 years old in good health. In DNA, the CDR3 is TGTGCCAGCCAAATGACCCGGACGGCTACCGGGGAGCTGTTTTTT. The encoded protein is CASQMTRTATGELFF. Looking up the rest from reference TRBV11-1 and TRBJ2-2 gives the full variable domain: EAEVAQSPRYKITEKSQAVAFWCDPISGHATLYWYRQILGQGPELLVQFQDESVVDDSQLPKDRFSAERLKGVDSTLKIQPAELGDSAMYLCASQMTRTATGELFFGEGSRLTVL.